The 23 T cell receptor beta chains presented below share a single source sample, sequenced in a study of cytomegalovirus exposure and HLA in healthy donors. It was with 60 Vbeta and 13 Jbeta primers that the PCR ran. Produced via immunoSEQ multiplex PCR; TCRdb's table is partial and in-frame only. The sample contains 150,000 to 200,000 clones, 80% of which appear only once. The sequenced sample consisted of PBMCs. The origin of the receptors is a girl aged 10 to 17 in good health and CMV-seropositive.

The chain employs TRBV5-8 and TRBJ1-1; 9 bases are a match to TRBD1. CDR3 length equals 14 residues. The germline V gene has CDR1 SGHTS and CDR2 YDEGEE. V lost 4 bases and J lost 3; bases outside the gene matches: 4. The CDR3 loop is CASSGRTGDTEAFF. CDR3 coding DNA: TGTGCCAGCAGCGGGAGGACAGGGGACACTGAAGCTTTCTTT.

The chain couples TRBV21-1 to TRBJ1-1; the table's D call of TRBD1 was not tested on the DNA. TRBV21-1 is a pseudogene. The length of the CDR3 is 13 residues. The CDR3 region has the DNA TGTGCCAGCAGCAGCAGGCGGAACACTGAAGCTTTCTTT. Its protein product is CASSSRRNTEAFF.

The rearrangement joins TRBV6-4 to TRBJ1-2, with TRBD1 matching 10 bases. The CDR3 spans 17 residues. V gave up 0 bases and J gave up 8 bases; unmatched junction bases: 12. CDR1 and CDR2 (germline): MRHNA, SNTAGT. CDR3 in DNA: TGTGCCAGCAGTGACTCCCCTATTAGGACAGGGGGGGACGGCTACACCTTC. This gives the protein CASSDSPIRTGGDGYTF.

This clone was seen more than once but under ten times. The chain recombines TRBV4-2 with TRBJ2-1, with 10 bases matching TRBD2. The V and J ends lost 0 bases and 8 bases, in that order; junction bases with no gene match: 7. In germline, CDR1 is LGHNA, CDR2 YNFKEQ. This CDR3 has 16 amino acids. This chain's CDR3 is CASSQDRASGSDEQFF. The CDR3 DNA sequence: TGTGCCAGCAGCCAAGATAGGGCTAGCGGGAGCGATGAGCAGTTCTTC.

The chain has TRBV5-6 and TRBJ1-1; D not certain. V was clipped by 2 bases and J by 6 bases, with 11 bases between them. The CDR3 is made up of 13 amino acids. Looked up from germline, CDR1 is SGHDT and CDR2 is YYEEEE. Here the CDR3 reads CASSLAQAPEAFF. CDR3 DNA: TGTGCCAGCAGCTTAGCTCAGGCCCCTGAAGCTTTCTTT. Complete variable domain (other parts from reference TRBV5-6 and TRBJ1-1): DAGVTQSPTHLIKTRGQQVTLRCSPKSGHDTVSWYQQALGQGPQFIFQYYEEEERQRGNFPDRFSGHQFPNYSSELNVNALLLGDSALYLCASSLAQAPEAFFGQGTRLTVV.

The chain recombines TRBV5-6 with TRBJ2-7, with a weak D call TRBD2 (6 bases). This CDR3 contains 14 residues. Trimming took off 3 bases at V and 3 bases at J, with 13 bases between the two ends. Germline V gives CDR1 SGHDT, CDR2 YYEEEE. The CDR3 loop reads CASSSPGDGYEQYF. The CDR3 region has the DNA TGTGCCAGCAGCTCCCCGGGAGACGGCTACGAGCAGTACTTC.

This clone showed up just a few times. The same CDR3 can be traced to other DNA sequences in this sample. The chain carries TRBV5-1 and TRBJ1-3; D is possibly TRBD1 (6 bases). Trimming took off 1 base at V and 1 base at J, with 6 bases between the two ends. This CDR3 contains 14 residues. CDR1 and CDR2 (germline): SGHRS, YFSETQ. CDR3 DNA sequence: TGCGCCAGCAGCTTGACAGGGTCTGGAAACACCATATATTTT. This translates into CASSLTGSGNTIYF.

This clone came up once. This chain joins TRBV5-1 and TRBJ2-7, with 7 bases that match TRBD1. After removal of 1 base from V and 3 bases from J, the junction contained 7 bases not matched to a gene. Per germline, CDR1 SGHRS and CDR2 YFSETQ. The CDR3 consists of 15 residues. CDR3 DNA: TGCGCCAGCAGCTTGCAGGGGGACAGCCGCTACGAGCAGTACTTC. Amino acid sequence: CASSLQGDSRYEQYF.

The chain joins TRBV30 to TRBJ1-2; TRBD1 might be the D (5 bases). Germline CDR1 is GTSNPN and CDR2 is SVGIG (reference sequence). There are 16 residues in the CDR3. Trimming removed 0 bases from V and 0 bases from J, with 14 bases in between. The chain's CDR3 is CAWSVLIDSANYGYTF. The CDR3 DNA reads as TGTGCCTGGAGTGTACTCATCGACAGCGCTAACTATGGCTACACCTTC. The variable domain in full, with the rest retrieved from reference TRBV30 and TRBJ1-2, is SQTIHQWPATLVQPVGSPLSLECTVEGTSNPNLYWYRQAAGRGLQLLFYSVGIGQISSEVPQNLSASRPQDRQFILSSKKLLLSDSGFYLCAWSVLIDSANYGYTFGSGTRLTVV.

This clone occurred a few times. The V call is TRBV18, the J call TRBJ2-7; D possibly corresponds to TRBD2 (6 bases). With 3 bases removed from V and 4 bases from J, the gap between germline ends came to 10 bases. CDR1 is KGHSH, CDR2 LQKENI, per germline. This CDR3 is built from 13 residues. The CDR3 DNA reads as TGTGCCAGCTCACCTGCCGGGGGTTACGAGCAGTACTTC. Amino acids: CASSPAGGYEQYF. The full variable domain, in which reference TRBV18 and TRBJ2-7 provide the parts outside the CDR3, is NAGVMQNPRHLVRRRGQEARLRCSPMKGHSHVYWYRQLPEEGLKFMVYLQKENIIDESGMPKERFSAEFPKEGPSILRIQQVVRGDSAAYFCASSPAGGYEQYFGPGTRLTVT.

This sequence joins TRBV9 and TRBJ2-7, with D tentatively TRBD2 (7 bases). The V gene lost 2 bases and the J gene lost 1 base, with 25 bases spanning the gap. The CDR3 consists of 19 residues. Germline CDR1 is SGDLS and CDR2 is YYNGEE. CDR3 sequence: CASSVGAGAASPLSYEQYF. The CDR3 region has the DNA TGTGCCAGCAGCGTGGGGGCGGGGGCAGCCTCTCCTCTTTCCTACGAGCAGTACTTC.

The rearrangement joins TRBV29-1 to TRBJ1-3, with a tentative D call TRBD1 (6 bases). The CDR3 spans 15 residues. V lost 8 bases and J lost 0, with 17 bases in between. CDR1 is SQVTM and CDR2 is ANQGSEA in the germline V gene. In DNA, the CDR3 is TGCAGCTGGGGAAGAGGGGGGGACTCTGGAAACACCATATATTTT. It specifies CSWGRGGDSGNTIYF.

The CDR3 region is CASSPGGALILTF. CDR3 DNA sequence: TGTGCCAGCAGTCCTGGAGGGGCCCTGATTCTCACCTTC. The rearrangement uses TRBV5-4 and TRBJ1-2, with TRBD1 as a possible D gene (5 bases). Germline CDR1 SGHNT, CDR2 YYREEE (reference sequence). This CDR3 is built from 13 residues. Trimming stripped 5 bases from V and 13 bases from J, with 21 bases between.

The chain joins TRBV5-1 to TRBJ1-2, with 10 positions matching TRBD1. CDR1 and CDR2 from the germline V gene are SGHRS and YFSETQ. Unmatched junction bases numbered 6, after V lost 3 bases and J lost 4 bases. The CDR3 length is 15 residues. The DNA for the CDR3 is TGCGCCAGCAGCTCCCGGACAGGGGGTGGCTATGGCTACACCTTC. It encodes CASSSRTGGGYGYTF.

The DNA for the CDR3 is TGCGCCAGCAGCTTGGTGGGAGGGCCTGTAGAGACCCAGTACTTC. It is translated as CASSLVGGPVETQYF. The chain couples TRBV5-1 to TRBJ2-5, with TRBD2 matching over 7 bases. The CDR3 consists of 15 residues. The V and J ends lost 0 bases and 4 bases, in that order; junction bases with no gene match: 6. The germline CDR1 and CDR2 sequences are SGHRS and YFSETQ.

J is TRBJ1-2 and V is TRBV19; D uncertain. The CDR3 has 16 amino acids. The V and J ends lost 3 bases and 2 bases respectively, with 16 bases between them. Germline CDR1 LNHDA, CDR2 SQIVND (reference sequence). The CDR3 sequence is CASSILGRKNNYGYTF. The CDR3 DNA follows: TGTGCCAGTAGTATCCTCGGGAGGAAAAACAACTATGGCTACACCTTC.

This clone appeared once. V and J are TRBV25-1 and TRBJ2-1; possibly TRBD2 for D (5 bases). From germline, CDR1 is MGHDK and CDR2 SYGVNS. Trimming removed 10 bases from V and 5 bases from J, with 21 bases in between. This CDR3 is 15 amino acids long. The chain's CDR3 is CATDDDLALDNEQFF. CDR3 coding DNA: TGTGCCACCGATGATGACCTAGCTTTGGACAATGAGCAGTTCTTC.

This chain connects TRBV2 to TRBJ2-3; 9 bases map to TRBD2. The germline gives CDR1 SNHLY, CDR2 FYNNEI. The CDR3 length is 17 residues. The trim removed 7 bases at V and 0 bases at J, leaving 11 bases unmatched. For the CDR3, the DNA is TGTGCCAGCACCGGGACTAGCAGAGTAACTAGCACAGATACGCAGTATTTT. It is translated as CASTGTSRVTSTDTQYF.

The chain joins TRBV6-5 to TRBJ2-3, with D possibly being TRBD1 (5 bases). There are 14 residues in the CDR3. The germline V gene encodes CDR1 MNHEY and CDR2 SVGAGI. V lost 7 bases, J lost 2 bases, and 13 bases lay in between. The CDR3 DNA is TGTGCCAGCACCGTTGGGGCCACCACAGATACGCAGTATTTT. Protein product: CASTVGATTDTQYF.

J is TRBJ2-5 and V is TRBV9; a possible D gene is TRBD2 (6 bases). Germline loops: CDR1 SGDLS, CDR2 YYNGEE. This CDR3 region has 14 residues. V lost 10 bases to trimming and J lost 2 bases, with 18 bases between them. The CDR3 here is CAERVGITQETQYF. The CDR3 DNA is TGTGCCGAGCGGGTAGGGATTACGCAAGAGACCCAGTACTTC.

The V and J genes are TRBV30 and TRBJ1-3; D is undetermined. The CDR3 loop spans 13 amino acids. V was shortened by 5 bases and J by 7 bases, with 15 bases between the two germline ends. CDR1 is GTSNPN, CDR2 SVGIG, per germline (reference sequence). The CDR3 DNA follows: TGTGCCTGGGTCCTAGGAGGGAGGAACACCATATATTTT. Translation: CAWVLGGRNTIYF.

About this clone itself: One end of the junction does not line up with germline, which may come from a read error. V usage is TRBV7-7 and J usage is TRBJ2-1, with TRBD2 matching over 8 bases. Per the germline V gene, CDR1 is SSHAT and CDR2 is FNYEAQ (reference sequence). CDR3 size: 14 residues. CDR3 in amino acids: CASSSRGGYNEQFF. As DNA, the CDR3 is TGTGCTAGCAGCTCTCGGGGGGGCTACAATGAGCAGTTCTTC. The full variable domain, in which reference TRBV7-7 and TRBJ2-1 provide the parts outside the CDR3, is GAGVSQSPRYKVTKRGQDVTLRCDPISSHATLYWYQQALGQGPEFLTYFNYEAQPDKSGLPSDRFSAERPEGSISTLTIQRTEQRDSAMYRCASSSRGGYNEQFFGPGTRLTVL.

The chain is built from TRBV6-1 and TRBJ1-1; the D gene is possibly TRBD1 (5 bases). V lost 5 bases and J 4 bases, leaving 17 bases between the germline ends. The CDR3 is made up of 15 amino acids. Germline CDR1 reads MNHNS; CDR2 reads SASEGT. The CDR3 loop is CASSPLGEGGTEAFF. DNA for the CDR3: TGTGCCAGCAGTCCGTTGGGGGAGGGAGGCACTGAAGCTTTCTTT.